This T cell receptor beta chain was profiled in a study of T cell repertoires in cytomegalovirus infection (dated by TCRdb to between 2018 and 2021). Describing the broader study: Because public TCR beta signatures pointed to carriage of CMV infection together with the matching HLA type, the HLA type of each donor mattered for the analysis. Broader findings and caveats from the paper: Carriers of CMV infection plus the relevant HLA type were discriminated by the cumulative frequency of public TCR beta family members in the study cohort and in an independent approximately 400-donor cohort. The ex vivo response was dominated by HLA-C-restricted CMV-specific TCR beta clonotypes, and the single most frequent clonotype in two of eight donors was supplied by these HLA-C-restricted clonotypes.

This clonotype was detected only a few times. The antigen it recognizes is unknown. Base qualities are not at hand, and no much larger clone is one base apart. The sequencer listed for this sample is Illumina HiSeq 1500. The public reads were run again by TCRdb, first through fastp at Q25 and then through MiXCR, and only productive beta chains were kept. Rows are unified per CDR3 protein, each entry keeping the most common DNA and genes. Within this sample are 560,000 or so distinct CDR3 sequences, with 16% of them counted one time only. Together, the top ten hold roughly a quarter of the sample. The sequence was obtained from a human donor in good health (CMV status not recorded). Some clones in this sample may be carry-over from other donors' samples. The sample comprised CD8+ T cells from PBMCs.

The nucleotide sequence reads as follows: TGTGCCAGCAGAACAACAGGGGCGGCCCACGAGCAGTACTTC. Its translation reads: CASRTTGAAHEQYF. This chain joins TRBV27 to TRBJ2-7; 7 bases in the middle match TRBD1. CDR1 and CDR2 were assigned from the germline V gene (reference sequence) as MNHEY and SMNVEV. The CDR3 numbers 14 residues from cysteine through phenylalanine. This entry keeps only the CDR3 DNA: 42 bases, framed from base 1. Clipping removes 6 bases from V and 5 bases from J, with 10 as the unmatched junction base count.